Following are 28 T cell receptor beta chains from one sample sequenced in a study of T cell responses to AZD1222 COVID-19 vaccine. Assay used: immunoSEQ multiplex PCR; TCRdb lists only in-frame clones, some missing. The table includes roughly 120,000 clones, around 90% detected once. Specimen: peripheral blood, collected on day 0 of AZD1222 vaccination. The source of these receptors is an adult in good health.

This clone was picked up one time. This chain connects TRBV28 to TRBJ1-6; tentatively, D is TRBD1 (6 bases). The CDR3 sequence is 15 residues long. Trimming left V 6 bases short and J 7 bases short, with 16 bases between. CDR1 MDHEN and CDR2 SYDVKM come from the germline V gene. CDR3 residues: CASSPSTGGNSPLHF. The CDR3, as DNA: TGTGCCAGCAGCCCCTCGACAGGCGGGAATTCACCCCTCCACTTT.

The V call is TRBV19, the J call TRBJ2-3; 8 positions match TRBD2. The V and J ends lost 7 bases and 4 bases, in that order; junction bases with no gene match: 13. Germline V gene data show CDR1 as LNHDA and CDR2 as SQIVND (reference sequence). This CDR3 is built from 16 residues. In nucleotides, the CDR3 is TGTGCCAGTACTCCGAATTCGGGCGGGAGGTCAGATACGCAGTATTTT. Its protein product is CASTPNSGGRSDTQYF.

The V and J genes are TRBV7-9 and TRBJ1-6; TRBD1 is a possible D gene (5 bases). In germline, CDR1 is SEHNR, CDR2 FQNEAQ (reference sequence). The germline V and J ends were trimmed by 8 bases and 8 bases, with 16 bases remaining between them. This CDR3 is built from 14 residues. CDR3 nucleotides: TGTGCCAGCCCCATGGGCAGGGACGATTCACCCCTCCACTTT. Amino acid sequence: CASPMGRDDSPLHF. The full variable domain, with the rest looked up from reference TRBV7-9 and TRBJ1-6, is DTGVSQNPRHKITKRGQNVTFRCDPISEHNRLYWYRQTLGQGPEFLTYFQNEAQLEKSRLLSDRFSAERPKGSFSTLEIQRTEQGDSAMYLCASPMGRDDSPLHFGNGTRLTVT.

This chain connects TRBV29-1 to TRBJ2-2, with 7 bases matching TRBD2. The CDR3 is 14 residues long. Germline CDR1 and CDR2: SQVTM and ANQGSEA. V shed 4 bases, J shed 1 base, and the junction held 3 bases outside the gene matches. This chain's CDR3 is CSVAPSGNTGELFF. Here the CDR3 DNA reads TGCAGCGTTGCCCCTAGCGGGAACACCGGGGAGCTGTTTTTT.

The chain couples TRBV6-6 to TRBJ2-7, with D tentatively TRBD2 (5 bases). V was shortened by 5 bases and J by 2 bases, with 13 bases between the two germline ends. The CDR3 is 14 residues long. The germline CDR1 and CDR2 sequences are MNHNY and SVGAGI (reference sequence). The CDR3, as DNA: TGTGCCAGCAGTCGGGCTGGAGGAGCCTACGAGCAGTACTTC. This encodes CASSRAGGAYEQYF.

This sequence joins TRBV7-2 and TRBJ2-5, with 8 nucleotides matching TRBD1. The CDR3 contains 14 residues. CDR1 SGHTA and CDR2 FQGNSA come from the germline V gene. Trimming took 4 bases from V and 5 from J; bases not matched to a gene: 6. Written as DNA, the CDR3 is TGTGCCAGCAGCTCCGGACAGGGTTCGGAGACCCAGTACTTC. It encodes CASSSGQGSETQYF.

This clone was seen just once. The chain employs TRBV2 and TRBJ1-1; 8 nucleotides agree with TRBD1. This CDR3 has 15 residues. Germline V lookup: CDR1 SNHLY, CDR2 FYNNEI. The V and J ends lost 9 bases and 0 bases, in that order; junction bases with no gene match: 9. The CDR3 nucleotides read TGTGCCAGTATTTCCCAGGGGGCGATGAACACTGAAGCTTTCTTT. The encoded protein is CASISQGAMNTEAFF. Complete variable domain (other parts from reference TRBV2 and TRBJ1-1): EPEVTQTPSHQVTQMGQEVILRCVPISNHLYFYWYRQILGQKVEFLVSFYNNEISEKSEIFDDQFSVERPDGSNFTLKIRSTKLEDSAMYFCASISQGAMNTEAFFGQGTRLTVV.

The chain has TRBV4-2 and TRBJ2-7; D is unclear. Trimming left V 0 bases short and J 6 bases short, with 15 bases between. The CDR3 is 15 residues long. Germline V gene lookup returns CDR1 LGHNA and CDR2 YNFKEQ. As DNA, the CDR3 is TGTGCCAGCAGCCAAGAAGACCGACCTCCTCGCGAGCAGTACTTC. It is translated as CASSQEDRPPREQYF.

The gene calls are TRBV5-1 and TRBJ2-2; perhaps TRBD1 as D (5 bases). V lost 9 bases to trimming and J lost 3 bases, with 15 bases between them. Germline CDR1 is SGHRS and CDR2 is YFSETQ. The CDR3 is 14 residues long. CDR3 nucleotides: TGCGCCAACCGCAGGGCATCGCACACCGGGGAGCTGTTTTTT. Amino acid sequence: CANRRASHTGELFF. The full variable domain, rest sourced from reference TRBV5-1 and TRBJ2-2, is KAGVTQTPRYLIKTRGQQVTLSCSPISGHRSVSWYQQTPGQGLQFLFEYFSETQRNKGNFPGRFSGRQFSNSRSEMNVSTLELGDSALYLCANRRASHTGELFFGEGSRLTVL.

The chain is built from TRBV9 and TRBJ1-2; TRBD1 might be the D (5 bases). Trimming cost V 1 base and J 0 bases, with 13 bases left between them. The germline V gene encodes CDR1 SGDLS and CDR2 YYNGEE. The CDR3 has 16 residues. CDR3 sequence: CASSVQGRGANYGYTF. The CDR3 DNA reads as TGTGCCAGCAGCGTACAAGGAAGAGGGGCTAACTATGGCTACACCTTC.

The chain joins TRBV19 to TRBJ1-4, with TRBD1 identical over 12 bases. Germline CDR1 LNHDA, CDR2 SQIVND (reference sequence). Trimming took 5 bases from V and 2 from J; bases not matched to a gene: 9. There are 18 residues in the CDR3. The CDR3 here is CASSSRGTGGATNEKLFF. CDR3 nucleotides: TGTGCCAGTAGTTCCCGCGGGACAGGGGGCGCGACTAATGAAAAACTGTTTTTT.

This sequence joins TRBV28 and TRBJ2-1; no clear D gene. The V end lost 5 bases, the J end lost 2 bases, and 4 bases lay between the germline ends. This CDR3 contains 12 residues. Germline lookup yields CDR1 MDHEN and CDR2 SYDVKM. The CDR3 DNA follows: TGTGCCAGCAGTCTACCCTACAATGAGCAGTTCTTC. This encodes CASSLPYNEQFF.

The chain carries TRBV3-1 (or the pseudogene TRBV3-2) and TRBJ2-3; TRBD2 aligns across 7 bases. The CDR3 sequence is 17 residues long. The J segment lost 2 bases and the V segment lost 0 bases, leaving 8 bases of the junction unmatched. From germline, CDR1 is LGHDT and CDR2 YNNKEL (reference sequence). The CDR3 spells CASSQEVASGLTDTQYF. CDR3 bases: TGTGCCAGCAGCCAAGAGGTCGCTAGCGGACTCACAGATACGCAGTATTTT.

The chain has TRBV7-3 and TRBJ2-5; unclear D gene. Germline lookup yields CDR1 SGHTA and CDR2 FQGTGA. This CDR3 has 12 residues. V lost 5 bases and J lost 4, with 8 bases in between. CDR3 DNA sequence: TGTGCCAGCAGCGGACCGGGAGAGACCCAGTACTTC. Translating gives CASSGPGETQYF.

This sequence joins TRBV5-1 and TRBJ2-6; D is undetermined. Germline-derived CDR1 and CDR2 are SGHRS and YFSETQ. V lost 4 bases and J lost 0, with 8 bases in between. This CDR3 comprises 15 residues. CDR3 sequence: CASSLSASGANVLTF. The CDR3 DNA follows: TGCGCCAGCAGCCTGAGCGCCTCTGGGGCCAACGTCCTGACTTTC.

This chain joins TRBV10-2 and TRBJ2-7; 7 bases are shared with TRBD1. This CDR3 is built from 14 residues. The V and J ends lost 5 bases and 2 bases, in that order; junction bases with no gene match: 6. CDR1 and CDR2 (germline): WSHSY, SAAADI. The chain's CDR3 is CASSPTGAAYEQYF. DNA of the CDR3: TGCGCCAGCAGTCCTACAGGGGCCGCCTACGAGCAGTACTTC.

V and J are TRBV4-2 and TRBJ2-1; D gene uncertain. The CDR3 is made up of 13 amino acids. The germline gives CDR1 LGHNA, CDR2 YNFKEQ. V was clipped by 6 bases and J by 10 bases, with 16 bases between them. The CDR3 sequence: CASRGSLPREQFF. The CDR3 DNA reads as TGTGCCAGCAGAGGAAGCCTCCCGCGGGAGCAGTTCTTC.

CDR3 loop: CASNLVGTGAEETQYF. CDR3 bases: TGTGCCAGCAATCTAGTAGGGACAGGGGCAGAAGAGACCCAGTACTTC. The chain carries TRBV28 and TRBJ2-5, with 10 bases fitting TRBD1. This CDR3 is 16 amino acids long. Trimming took 7 bases from V and 3 from J; bases not matched to a gene: 11. Germline V gene lookup returns CDR1 MDHEN and CDR2 SYDVKM.

The chain is built from TRBV19 and TRBJ2-1; D uncertain. Deletions cut 4 bases from V and 5 bases from J, with 15 bases between. This CDR3 comprises 15 residues. Germline lookup yields CDR1 LNHDA and CDR2 SQIVND (reference sequence). CDR3 residues: CASSTLVGFDNEQFF. CDR3 nucleotide sequence: TGTGCCAGTAGTACCCTAGTTGGTTTTGACAATGAGCAGTTCTTC.

This rearrangement joins TRBV19 to TRBJ1-2, with D possibly TRBD1 on 6 matching bases. Trimming removed 8 bases at V and 3 bases at J, with 13 bases between. Germline loops: CDR1 LNHDA, CDR2 SQIVND (reference sequence). The CDR3 has 13 residues. The CDR3 reads CASGRDIDYGYTF. Written as DNA, the CDR3 is TGTGCCAGTGGCCGGGACATCGACTATGGCTACACCTTC.

The chain is built from TRBV6-5 and TRBJ2-1; TRBD2 matches 12 bases. The ends lost 4 bases at V and 12 bases at J; junction bases unmatched: 13. The CDR3 spans 16 residues. Germline CDR1 and CDR2: MNHEY and SVGAGI. The CDR3 loop is CASSSPGLAGPFRQFF. In nucleotides, the CDR3 is TGTGCCAGCAGTTCCCCTGGACTAGCGGGGCCCTTTCGGCAGTTCTTC.

V and J are TRBV6-5 and TRBJ1-6; 7 bases match TRBD1. The CDR3 is made up of 14 amino acids. The germline CDR1 and CDR2 sequences are MNHEY and SVGAGI. The ends lost 7 bases at V and 7 bases at J; junction bases unmatched: 7. Here the CDR3 reads CASTRRGGNSPLHF. The CDR3 coding sequence is TGTGCCAGCACTCGCAGGGGGGGGAATTCACCCCTCCACTTT.

The chain recombines TRBV28 with TRBJ1-5, with 8 bases matching TRBD1. Germline V lookup: CDR1 MDHEN, CDR2 SYDVKM. This CDR3 region has 16 residues. Trimming took 2 bases from V and 1 from J; bases not matched to a gene: 4. In DNA, the CDR3 is TGTGCCAGCAGTTTACCTAGGACAGGGAGCAATCAGCCCCAGCATTTT. Translated, it gives CASSLPRTGSNQPQHF. The full variable domain, its missing parts supplied by reference TRBV28 and TRBJ1-5, is DVKVTQSSRYLVKRTGEKVFLECVQDMDHENMFWYRQDPGLGLRLIYFSYDVKMKEKGDIPEGYSVSREKKERFSLILESASTNQTSMYLCASSLPRTGSNQPQHFGDGTRLSIL.

This clone was seen just once. The rearrangement joins TRBV4-1 to TRBJ2-7, with unresolved D. This CDR3 is 16 amino acids long. The V gene lost 3 bases and the J gene lost 3 bases, with 18 bases spanning the gap. Germline loops: CDR1 MGHRA, CDR2 YSYEKL. The chain's CDR3 is CASSHLRPEEFYEQYF. CDR3 coding DNA: TGCGCCAGCAGCCACCTCAGGCCAGAAGAGTTCTACGAGCAGTACTTC.

The J gene is TRBJ1-5, the V gene TRBV11-2; D possibly corresponds to TRBD1 (6 bases). The CDR3 has 14 amino acids. Germline CDR1 is SGHAT and CDR2 is FQNNGV. The ends were cut back, 5 bases at V and 2 bases at J, with 10 bases in the middle. CDR3 nucleotide sequence: TGTGCCAGCAGCCCCAACAGGGGCAATCAGCCCCAGCATTTT. Translated: CASSPNRGNQPQHF.

The chain is built from TRBV3-1 (or the pseudogene TRBV3-2) and TRBJ2-3, with D uncertain. Germline CDR1 LGHDT, CDR2 YNNKEL (reference sequence). Trimming pared 1 base from V and 2 bases from J, leaving 10 bases between. This CDR3 region has 15 residues. The CDR3 reads CASSQGETPTDTQYF. The CDR3 DNA reads TGTGCCAGCAGCCAAGGTGAGACCCCCACAGATACGCAGTATTTT.

The chain links TRBV27 to TRBJ1-5; 11 bases map to TRBD1. The junction had 4 bases not matched to a gene; V was cut back by 6 bases and J by 0 bases. Germline-derived CDR1 and CDR2 are MNHEY and SMNVEV (reference sequence). The CDR3 runs to 16 residues. Written as DNA, the CDR3 is TGTGCCAGCAGCAGGACAGGGGGCAATAGCAATCAGCCCCAGCATTTT. Its protein is CASSRTGGNSNQPQHF.

The chain carries TRBV7-3 and TRBJ2-1; the match to TRBD2 covers 14 bases. Trimming at V came to 5 bases and at J to 2 bases, leaving 11 bases not matched to a gene. Per germline, CDR1 SGHTA and CDR2 FQGTGA. The CDR3 is 19 residues long. The CDR3 loop reads CASSQLPTSGGAAYNEQFF. The CDR3 DNA reads as TGTGCCAGCAGCCAACTCCCGACTAGCGGGGGGGCAGCCTACAATGAGCAGTTCTTC.